This passage covers 30 T cell receptor beta chains from one sample sequenced in a study of cytomegalovirus exposure and HLA in healthy donors. Primers: 60 Vbeta forward and 13 Jbeta reverse. Assay used: immunoSEQ multiplex PCR; TCRdb lists only in-frame clones, some missing. The sample contains 150,000 or so clones, around 84% of which appear only once. The sequenced sample was PBMCs. The receptors here all came from a man in his forties or fifties in good health and CMV-seronegative.

V usage is TRBV5-1 and J usage is TRBJ1-3, with D possibly TRBD1 on 5 matching bases. This CDR3 contains 15 residues. Germline lookup yields CDR1 SGHRS and CDR2 YFSETQ. Trimming removed 0 bases at V and 3 bases at J, with 10 bases between. CDR3 coding DNA: TGCGCCAGCAGCTTGGCCGGGGGGAATGGAAACACCATATATTTT. Its translation: CASSLAGGNGNTIYF.

V gene TRBV7-2 combines with J gene TRBJ2-7; the match to TRBD2 covers 13 bases. CDR3 size: 16 residues. V was pared by 5 bases and J by 6 bases, with 10 bases of the junction left unmatched. The germline gives CDR1 SGHTA, CDR2 FQGNSA. Written as DNA, the CDR3 is TGTGCCAGCAGCGGACGCCCGGGACTAGCGGGAAGCGAGCAGTACTTC. Translation: CASSGRPGLAGSEQYF.

The chain has TRBV9 and TRBJ1-1; D remains unclear. The V end lost 0 bases, the J end lost 1 base, and 10 bases lay between the germline ends. Germline V gene lookup returns CDR1 SGDLS and CDR2 YYNGEE. The CDR3 totals 15 residues. CDR3 sequence (DNA): TGTGCCAGCAGCGTAGATGGCAGATCGAACACTGAAGCTTTCTTT. This sequence encodes CASSVDGRSNTEAFF.

The gene calls are TRBV6-5 and TRBJ1-4, with 12 bases lining up with TRBD1. Trimming removed 5 bases from V and 8 bases from J; junction bases left unmatched: 6. Germline values: CDR1 MNHEY, CDR2 SVGAGI. This CDR3 has 15 amino acids. CDR3 region: CASSRGGQGAEKLFF. CDR3 nucleotide sequence: TGTGCCAGCAGTAGGGGGGGACAGGGGGCCGAAAAACTGTTTTTT.

The V call is TRBV7-2, the J call TRBJ1-1; TRBD1 is a possible D gene (5 bases). V gave up 5 bases and J gave up 1 base, with 8 bases separating them. This CDR3 is built from 13 residues. The germline V gene has CDR1 SGHTA and CDR2 FQGNSA. In DNA form, the CDR3 reads TGTGCCAGCAGCCTACAGGAGAACACTGAAGCTTTCTTT. Translation gives CASSLQENTEAFF.

This clone was seen a single time. The chain uses TRBV19 and TRBJ1-2, with 7 nucleotides matching TRBD1. The CDR3 spans 15 residues. CDR1 is LNHDA and CDR2 is SQIVND in the germline V gene (reference sequence). The junction had 11 bases not matched to a gene; V was cut back by 6 bases and J by 4 bases. CDR3 amino acids: CASRDSDRASYGYTF. DNA of the CDR3: TGTGCCAGTAGAGACTCAGACAGGGCTTCCTATGGCTACACCTTC.

With regard to this clone: Sequence at one end of the junction differs from germline and may be a read error. The chain links TRBV7-7 to TRBJ2-5, with 13 bases aligning to TRBD2. CDR3 size: 16 residues. The germline CDR1 and CDR2 sequences are SSHAT and FNYEAQ (reference sequence). This CDR3 is CASSLGLAGAIETQYF. The CDR3 region has the DNA TGTGCTAGCAGCTTAGGACTAGCGGGAGCTATTGAGACCCAGTACTTC.

The gene calls are TRBV9 and TRBJ2-1; TRBD2 agrees at 11 bases. CDR1 is SGDLS, CDR2 YYNGEE, per germline. Trimming removed 3 bases from V and 0 bases from J; junction bases left unmatched: 2. The CDR3 has 16 residues. CDR3 loop: CASSGLAGGSYNEQFF. As DNA, the CDR3 is TGTGCCAGCAGCGGCCTAGCGGGGGGCTCCTACAATGAGCAGTTCTTC.

The chain combines TRBV19 with TRBJ1-2, with D perhaps TRBD1 (6 bases). Germline values: CDR1 LNHDA, CDR2 SQIVND (reference sequence). The CDR3 sequence is 14 residues long. Trimming pared 6 bases from V and 4 bases from J, leaving 15 bases between. The CDR3 protein is CASSEDGTLYGYTF. The CDR3, as DNA: TGTGCCAGTAGCGAAGACGGGACACTCTATGGCTACACCTTC. The full variable domain, in which reference TRBV19 and TRBJ1-2 provide the parts outside the CDR3, is DGGITQSPKYLFRKEGQNVTLSCEQNLNHDAMYWYRQDPGQGLRLIYYSQIVNDFQKGDIAEGYSVSREKKESFPLTVTSAQKNPTAFYLCASSEDGTLYGYTFGSGTRLTVV.

The chain recombines TRBV28 with TRBJ1-4, with no clear D. CDR3 size: 14 residues. Per the germline V gene, CDR1 is MDHEN and CDR2 is SYDVKM. V lost 3 bases, J lost 4 bases, and 9 bases lay in between. The CDR3 DNA sequence: TGTGCCAGCAGTTTGCCCCAGAATAATGAAAAACTGTTTTTT. This gives the protein CASSLPQNNEKLFF. Drawing the rest from reference TRBV28 and TRBJ1-4, the complete variable domain is DVKVTQSSRYLVKRTGEKVFLECVQDMDHENMFWYRQDPGLGLRLIYFSYDVKMKEKGDIPEGYSVSREKKERFSLILESASTNQTSMYLCASSLPQNNEKLFFGSGTQLSVL.

This sequence joins TRBV7-2 and TRBJ2-7; TRBD2 agrees at 8 bases. This CDR3 is 16 amino acids long. J lost 7 bases, V lost 2 bases, and 13 bases had no gene match. Germline CDR1 is SGHTA and CDR2 is FQGNSA. The CDR3 reads CASSLPSGGSAGEQYF. The CDR3 DNA reads as TGTGCCAGCAGCTTACCGAGCGGGGGATCGGCTGGGGAGCAGTACTTC.

This chain uses TRBV2 with TRBJ2-5; a possible D gene is TRBD1 (6 bases). Per germline, CDR1 SNHLY and CDR2 FYNNEI. Deletions cut 8 bases from V and 1 base from J, with 11 bases between. This CDR3 region has 13 residues. In DNA form, the CDR3 reads TGTGCCAGCTGCTGGACAGTCCAAGAGACCCAGTACTTC. Translation: CASCWTVQETQYF.

The chain carries TRBV5-1 and TRBJ2-7; TRBD1 might be the D (5 bases). V was cut by 5 bases and J by 7 bases, with 19 bases left in between. The V gene's germline CDR1 is SGHRS and CDR2 YFSETQ. CDR3 size: 14 residues. CDR3 nucleotides: TGCGCCAGCAGGAGTTTGGGGCGCTCGGTAGAGCAGTACTTC. It encodes CASRSLGRSVEQYF.

This chain joins TRBV5-6 and TRBJ2-3; 7 bases are a match to TRBD2. Germline CDR1 and CDR2: SGHDT and YYEEEE. The CDR3 contains 16 residues. The ends lost 3 bases at V and 0 bases at J; junction bases unmatched: 7. In nucleotides, the CDR3 is TGTGCCAGCAGCTGGCTAGCGGTTACTAGCACAGATACGCAGTATTTT. This encodes CASSWLAVTSTDTQYF. Complete variable domain (other parts from reference TRBV5-6 and TRBJ2-3): DAGVTQSPTHLIKTRGQQVTLRCSPKSGHDTVSWYQQALGQGPQFIFQYYEEEERQRGNFPDRFSGHQFPNYSSELNVNALLLGDSALYLCASSWLAVTSTDTQYFGPGTRLTVL.

Concerning this clone: At one end, the junction sequence differs from germline, possibly due to a read error. The V gene is TRBV5-1, the J gene TRBJ2-7; 7 bases fit TRBD2. CDR1 and CDR2 (germline): SGHRS, YFSETQ. The CDR3 covers 15 residues. The CDR3 bases are TGCGCCGGCAGCTGGGAAGCGGGGCGAACCTACGAGCAGTACTTC. It yields the protein CAGSWEAGRTYEQYF. Full variable domain (outside the CDR3, taken from reference TRBV5-1 and TRBJ2-7): KAGVTQTPRYLIKTRGQQVTLSCSPISGHRSVSWYQQTPGQGLQFLFEYFSETQRNKGNFPGRFSGRQFSNSRSEMNVSTLELGDSALYLCAGSWEAGRTYEQYFGPGTRLTVT.

This rearrangement joins TRBV5-1 to TRBJ1-1; the D gene is possibly TRBD1 (5 bases). V lost 7 bases and J lost 6, with 16 bases in between. Per germline, CDR1 SGHRS and CDR2 YFSETQ. This CDR3 is built from 13 residues. This CDR3 is CASQRETGAEAFF. The CDR3 DNA is TGCGCCAGCCAACGGGAAACGGGGGCTGAAGCTTTCTTT.

This chain connects TRBV6-5 to TRBJ1-4, with D perhaps matching TRBD1 (5 bases). V was cut by 0 bases and J by 8 bases, with 13 bases left in between. The CDR3 extends over 15 amino acids. Germline assignment: CDR1 MNHEY and CDR2 SVGAGI. This CDR3 is CASSYSSGGAEKLFF. CDR3 coding DNA: TGTGCCAGCAGTTACTCGTCAGGTGGGGCCGAAAAACTGTTTTTT.

J is TRBJ2-7 and V is TRBV11-2; D remains ambiguous. Trimming took 6 bases from V and 3 from J, leaving 9 bases between them. Germline V gene data show CDR1 as SGHAT and CDR2 as FQNNGV. CDR3 length: 12 residues. CDR3 nucleotides: TGTGCCAGCAGGCTTATCGGCTACGAGCAGTACTTC. Translating it yields CASRLIGYEQYF.

V gene TRBV12-5 combines with J gene TRBJ2-1; 10 nucleotides match TRBD1. Germline-derived CDR1 and CDR2 are LGHNT and FRNRAP. This CDR3 is built from 14 residues. V shed 6 bases, J shed 6 bases, and the junction held 5 bases outside the gene matches. The CDR3 bases are TGTGCTAGTGGCCAGAGGACAGGGGGCAATGAGCAGTTCTTC. Translated, it gives CASGQRTGGNEQFF.

V and J are TRBV7-9 and TRBJ2-7; TRBD2 aligns across 8 bases. J was trimmed by 5 bases and V by 3 bases; bases with no gene match: 6. This CDR3 is 14 amino acids long. Germline V lookup: CDR1 SEHNR, CDR2 FQNEAQ (reference sequence). This CDR3 is CASSLTLTSDEQYF. In DNA form, the CDR3 reads TGTGCCAGCAGCTTGACCCTGACTAGCGACGAGCAGTACTTC.

The V call is TRBV7-2, the J call TRBJ2-5, with D possibly TRBD1 on 5 matching bases. Trimming removed 5 bases from V and 5 bases from J, with 15 bases in between. This CDR3 has 14 amino acids. Per germline, CDR1 SGHTA and CDR2 FQGNSA. Here the CDR3 DNA reads TGTGCCAGCAGCGTGAGACCCAGGGCCGAGACCCAGTACTTC. It yields the protein CASSVRPRAETQYF.

V usage is TRBV2 and J usage is TRBJ1-5, with no clear D. CDR1 and CDR2 (germline): SNHLY, FYNNEI. The CDR3 sequence is 14 residues long. Deletions cut 3 bases from V and 2 bases from J, with 8 bases between. In DNA form, the CDR3 reads TGTGCCAGCAGTGATGGCACAGGCAATCAGCCCCAGCATTTT. It translates to CASSDGTGNQPQHF.

This chain connects TRBV4-2 to TRBJ2-1, with D perhaps matching TRBD2 (5 bases). The germline V and J ends were trimmed by 6 bases and 8 bases, with 11 bases remaining between them. Germline values: CDR1 LGHNA, CDR2 YNFKEQ. The CDR3 is 12 residues long. Here the CDR3 reads CASSPNGDEQFF. The CDR3 region has the DNA TGTGCCAGCAGTCCGAACGGGGATGAGCAGTTCTTC.

This rearrangement joins TRBV28 to TRBJ1-4, with 7 positions matching TRBD1. Trimming cost V 5 bases and J 8 bases; bases outside gene matches: 14. The CDR3 spans 16 residues. CDR1 is MDHEN, CDR2 SYDVKM, per germline. The CDR3 protein is CASSNRGSAGGEKLFF. The CDR3 DNA sequence: TGTGCCAGCAGTAATCGTGGGAGCGCAGGGGGGGAAAAACTGTTTTTT.

The chain recombines TRBV27 with TRBJ2-1; perhaps TRBD2 as D (6 bases). The ends were cut back, 4 bases at V and 0 bases at J, with 13 bases in the middle. Germline CDR1 reads MNHEY; CDR2 reads SMNVEV (reference sequence). This CDR3 is built from 16 residues. CDR3 sequence (DNA): TGTGCCAGCAGTTCTTATAGCGGAAGCTCCTACAATGAGCAGTTCTTC. Translation: CASSSYSGSSYNEQFF.

This chain connects TRBV27 to TRBJ1-2; TRBD1 matches at 12 bases. The CDR3 length is 17 residues. V was pared by 6 bases and J by 2 bases, with 10 bases of the junction left unmatched. Germline V gene data show CDR1 as MNHEY and CDR2 as SMNVEV (reference sequence). The CDR3 coding sequence is TGTGCCAGCAGCCGGGCGGGACAGGGGGCTTTCAACTATGGCTACACCTTC. Its translation is CASSRAGQGAFNYGYTF.

The DNA of the CDR3 is TGTGCCAGCAGTTTTACTGGAAACACCATATATTTT. As protein: CASSFTGNTIYF. The chain uses TRBV28 and TRBJ1-3, with D hard to call. V lost 3 bases and J 2 bases, leaving 2 bases between the germline ends. The CDR3 extends over 12 amino acids. Germline V gene data show CDR1 as MDHEN and CDR2 as SYDVKM.

This rearrangement joins TRBV30 to TRBJ2-5; D is perhaps TRBD2 (5 bases). V dropped 0 bases and J dropped 5 bases, with 13 bases sitting between them. The CDR3 extends over 14 amino acids. CDR1 is GTSNPN, CDR2 SVGIG, per germline (reference sequence). CDR3 amino acids: CAWSVLGDTETQYF. The CDR3 DNA reads as TGTGCCTGGAGTGTACTAGGTGACACGGAGACCCAGTACTTC.

The chain employs TRBV10-2 and TRBJ1-2; TRBD1 matches at 7 bases. J lost 8 bases, V lost 6 bases, and 9 bases had no gene match. The germline gives CDR1 WSHSY, CDR2 SAAADI. The CDR3 runs 13 residues. In DNA form, the CDR3 reads TGCGCCAGCAGATCAAATACAGGGGACGGCTACACCTTC. Its translation: CASRSNTGDGYTF.

The chain links TRBV9 to TRBJ2-7; 7 nucleotides agree with TRBD1. V trimming: 4 bases; J trimming: 13 bases; junction bases outside the gene matches: 14. From germline, CDR1 is SGDLS and CDR2 YYNGEE. The CDR3 is 13 amino acids. In DNA form, the CDR3 reads TGTGCCAGCAGCCCGAGAGCGGACAGGACGCTATACTTC. Encoded protein: CASSPRADRTLYF.